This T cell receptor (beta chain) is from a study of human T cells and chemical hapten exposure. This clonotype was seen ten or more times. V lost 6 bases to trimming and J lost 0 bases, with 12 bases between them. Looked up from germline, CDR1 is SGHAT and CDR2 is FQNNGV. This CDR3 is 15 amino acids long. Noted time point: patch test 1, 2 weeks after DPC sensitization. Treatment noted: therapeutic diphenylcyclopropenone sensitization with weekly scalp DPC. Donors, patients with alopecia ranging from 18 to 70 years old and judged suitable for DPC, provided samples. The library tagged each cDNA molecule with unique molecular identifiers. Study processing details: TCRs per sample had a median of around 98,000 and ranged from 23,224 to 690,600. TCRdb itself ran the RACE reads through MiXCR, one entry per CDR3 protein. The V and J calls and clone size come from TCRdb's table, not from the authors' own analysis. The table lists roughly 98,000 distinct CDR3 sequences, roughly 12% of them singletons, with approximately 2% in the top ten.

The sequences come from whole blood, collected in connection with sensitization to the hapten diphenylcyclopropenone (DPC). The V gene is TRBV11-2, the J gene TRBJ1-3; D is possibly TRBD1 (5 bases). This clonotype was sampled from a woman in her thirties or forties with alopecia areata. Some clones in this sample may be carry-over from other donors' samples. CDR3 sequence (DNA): TGTGCCAGCAGACCGACAGCCCTCTCTGGAAACACCATATATTTT. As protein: CASRPTALSGNTIYF.